This TCR beta chain was identified during a study of cytomegalovirus exposure and HLA in healthy donors. PCR primers comprised 60 Vbeta and 13 Jbeta primers. TCRdb keeps only in-frame clones here, not all; method: immunoSEQ multiplex PCR. The sample holds 180,000 or so clones; 86% are singletons and the top ten take around 0.31%. Germline CDR1 is SGHDN and CDR2 is FVKESK. The V gene lost 2 bases and the J gene lost 2 bases, with 14 bases spanning the gap. The CDR3 loop spans 16 amino acids. A word on this clone: The antigen remains unidentified.

General study points: The authors listed 164 TCR beta chains as cytomegalovirus-associated. Further analysis was carried out later, and it showed several of the most significant clusters appearing linked to common viral pathogens.

The chain combines TRBV14 with TRBJ2-3; D is possibly TRBD1 (6 bases). The sample was PBMCs. The source of this sequence is a woman aged 25 to 39 in good health and CMV-seronegative. CDR3 in amino acids: CASSQMGASYTDTQYF. CDR3 DNA: TGTGCCAGCAGCCAAATGGGGGCGTCCTACACAGATACGCAGTATTTT.